Listed here is a single T cell receptor (beta chain). This specimen comes from a study of blood T cell repertoires in COVID-19. Study as a whole: COVID-19 samples, acute and convalescent, were from the United States, Italy and Spain. PBMCs, B-cell-depleted T cells, or T cells provided the cDNA or gDNA that made up the material.

In the original processing: Amplification of reference gene primers provided the estimated nucleated cell counts. Clones were read by immunoSEQ multiplex PCR, and TCRdb kept only the in-frame ones, dropping some. That table furnishes V, J and clone size, whereas the DNA furnished D and trimming. The repertoire has 60,000 to 90,000 clones, roughly 89% of them found once; the top ten carry roughly 3.5%. The germline V gene has CDR1 SGHAT and CDR2 FQDESV (reference sequence). V was shortened by 0 bases and J by 0 bases, with 9 bases between the two germline ends. The CDR3 consists of 16 residues. This TCR came from a man aged 50-60 years with acute or convalescent COVID-19. The chain combines TRBV11-1 with TRBJ1-3; D is ambiguous. Sequenced sample: peripheral blood. The CDR3 region is CASSLAEGGSGNTIYF. The CDR3 region has the DNA TGTGCCAGCAGCTTAGCGGAAGGAGGCTCTGGAAACACCATATATTTT.